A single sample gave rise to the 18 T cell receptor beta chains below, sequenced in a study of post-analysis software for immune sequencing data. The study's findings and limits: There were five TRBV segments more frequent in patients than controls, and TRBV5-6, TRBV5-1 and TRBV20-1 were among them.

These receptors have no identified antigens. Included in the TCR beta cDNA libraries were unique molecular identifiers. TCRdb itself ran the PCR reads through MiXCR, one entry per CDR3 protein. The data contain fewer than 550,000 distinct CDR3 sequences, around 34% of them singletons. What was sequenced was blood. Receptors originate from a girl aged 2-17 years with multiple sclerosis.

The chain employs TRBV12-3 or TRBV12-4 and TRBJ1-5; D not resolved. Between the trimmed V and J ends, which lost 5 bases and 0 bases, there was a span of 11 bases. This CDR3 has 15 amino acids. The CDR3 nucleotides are TGTGCCAGCAGTCCAGGACTGAGTAGCAATCAGCCCCAGCATTTT. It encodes CASSPGLSSNQPQHF.

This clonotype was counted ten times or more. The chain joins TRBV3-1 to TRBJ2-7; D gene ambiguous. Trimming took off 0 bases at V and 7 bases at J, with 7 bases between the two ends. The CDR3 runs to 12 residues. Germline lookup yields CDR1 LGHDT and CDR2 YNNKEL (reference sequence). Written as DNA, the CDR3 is TGTGCCAGCAGCCAAGAAGGAAGTGAGCAGTACTTC. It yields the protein CASSQEGSEQYF.

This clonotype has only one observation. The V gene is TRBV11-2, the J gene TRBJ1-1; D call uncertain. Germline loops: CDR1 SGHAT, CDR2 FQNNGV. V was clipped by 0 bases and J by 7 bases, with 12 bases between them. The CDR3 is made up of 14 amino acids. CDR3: CASSLERGRLEAFF. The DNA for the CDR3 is TGTGCCAGCAGCTTAGAACGCGGCAGACTTGAAGCTTTCTTT.

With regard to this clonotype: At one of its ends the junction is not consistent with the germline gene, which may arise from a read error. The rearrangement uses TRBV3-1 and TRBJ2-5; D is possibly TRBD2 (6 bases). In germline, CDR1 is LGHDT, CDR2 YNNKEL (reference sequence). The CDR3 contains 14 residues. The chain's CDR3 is CASSRETGGETQYF. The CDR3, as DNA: TGTGCCAGCAGCCGAGAGACCGGAGGGGAGACTCAGTACTTC.

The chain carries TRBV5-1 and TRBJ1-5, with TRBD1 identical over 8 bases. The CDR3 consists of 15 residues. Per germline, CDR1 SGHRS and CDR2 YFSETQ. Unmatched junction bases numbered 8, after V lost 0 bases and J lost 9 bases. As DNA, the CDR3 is TGCGCCAGCAGCTTGGCGGACAGGGAGGATTGGCCCCAGCATTTT. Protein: CASSLADREDWPQHF.

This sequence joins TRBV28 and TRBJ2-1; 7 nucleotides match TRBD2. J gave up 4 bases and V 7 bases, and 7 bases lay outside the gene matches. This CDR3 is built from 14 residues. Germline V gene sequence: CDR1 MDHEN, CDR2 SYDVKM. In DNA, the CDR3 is TGTGCCAGCACTTTGGAGGGAGGGTACAATGAGCAGTTCTTC. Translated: CASTLEGGYNEQFF.

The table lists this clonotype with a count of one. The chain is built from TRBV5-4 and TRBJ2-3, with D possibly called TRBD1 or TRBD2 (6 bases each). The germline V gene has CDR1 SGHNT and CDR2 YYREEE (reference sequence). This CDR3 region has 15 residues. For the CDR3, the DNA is TGTGTCAGTGACTTAGGGGGGTCGTCCACAGATACGCAGTATTTT. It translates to CVSDLGGSSTDTQYF. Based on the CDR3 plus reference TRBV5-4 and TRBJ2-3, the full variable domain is ETGVTQSPTHLIKTRGQQVTLRCSSQSGHNTVSWYQQALGQGPQFIFQYYREEENGRGNFPPRFSGLQFPNYSSELNVNALELDDSALYLCVSDLGGSSTDTQYFGPGTRLTVL.

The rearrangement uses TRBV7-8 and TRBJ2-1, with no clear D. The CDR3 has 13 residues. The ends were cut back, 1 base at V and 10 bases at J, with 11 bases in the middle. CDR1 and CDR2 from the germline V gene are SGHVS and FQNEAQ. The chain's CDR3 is CASSLVRVGEQFF. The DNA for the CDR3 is TGTGCCAGCAGCTTAGTTCGGGTCGGGGAGCAGTTCTTC.

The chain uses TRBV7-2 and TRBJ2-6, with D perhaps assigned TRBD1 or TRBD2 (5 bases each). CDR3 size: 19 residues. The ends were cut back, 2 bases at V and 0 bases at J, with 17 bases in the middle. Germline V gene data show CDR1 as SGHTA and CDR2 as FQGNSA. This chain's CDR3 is CASSLMFEGLGSGANVLTF. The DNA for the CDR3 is TGTGCCAGCAGCTTAATGTTCGAGGGGCTCGGCTCTGGGGCCAACGTCCTGACTTTC.

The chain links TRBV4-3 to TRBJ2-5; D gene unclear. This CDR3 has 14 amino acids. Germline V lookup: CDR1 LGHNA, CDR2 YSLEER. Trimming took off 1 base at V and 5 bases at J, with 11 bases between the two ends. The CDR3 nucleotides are TGCGCCAGCAGCCAAGGGGTGATGGTCGAGACCCAGTACTTC. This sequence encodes CASSQGVMVETQYF.

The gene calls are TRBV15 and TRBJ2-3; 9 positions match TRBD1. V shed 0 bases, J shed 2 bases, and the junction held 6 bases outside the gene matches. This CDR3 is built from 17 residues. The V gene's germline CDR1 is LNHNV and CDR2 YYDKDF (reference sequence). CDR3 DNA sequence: TGTGCCACCAGCAGAGACTGGACAGGGGAACCCACAGATACGCAGTATTTT. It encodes CATSRDWTGEPTDTQYF.

DNA of the CDR3: TGTGCCATCAGGGGACAGGGGAATGAGAATTCACCCCTCCACTTT. Protein product: CAIRGQGNENSPLHF. The V call is TRBV10-3, the J call TRBJ1-6; TRBD1 aligns across 10 bases. Trimming at V came to 6 bases and at J to 7 bases, leaving 6 bases not matched to a gene. This CDR3 contains 15 residues. CDR1 and CDR2 (germline): ENHRY, SYGVKD.

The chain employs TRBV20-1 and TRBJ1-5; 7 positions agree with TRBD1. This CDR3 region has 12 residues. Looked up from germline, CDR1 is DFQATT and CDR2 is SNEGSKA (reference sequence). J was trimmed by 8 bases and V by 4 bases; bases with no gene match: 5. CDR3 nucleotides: TGCAGTGCTATGGACAGGAGTAAGCCCCAGCATTTT. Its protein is CSAMDRSKPQHF.

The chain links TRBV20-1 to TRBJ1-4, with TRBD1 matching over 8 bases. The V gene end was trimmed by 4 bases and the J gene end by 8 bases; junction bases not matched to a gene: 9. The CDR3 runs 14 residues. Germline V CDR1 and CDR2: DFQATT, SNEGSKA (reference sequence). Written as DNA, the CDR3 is TGCAGTGCTAAGGACAGGGCGGTGGAAGAAAAACTGTTTTTT. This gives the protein CSAKDRAVEEKLFF.

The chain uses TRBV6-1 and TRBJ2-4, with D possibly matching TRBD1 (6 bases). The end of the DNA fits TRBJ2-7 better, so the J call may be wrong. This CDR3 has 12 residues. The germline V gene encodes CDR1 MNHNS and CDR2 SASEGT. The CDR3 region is CASSIGQYEQYF. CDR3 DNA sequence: TGTGCCAGCAGTATAGGACAGTACGAGCAGTACTTC.

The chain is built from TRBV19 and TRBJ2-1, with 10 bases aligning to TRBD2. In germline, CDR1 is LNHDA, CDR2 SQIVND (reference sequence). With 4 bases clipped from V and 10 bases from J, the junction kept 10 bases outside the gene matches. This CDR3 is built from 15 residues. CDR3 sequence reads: CASSTLAGARGEQFF. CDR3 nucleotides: TGTGCCAGTAGTACCCTAGCGGGGGCTCGAGGGGAGCAGTTCTTC. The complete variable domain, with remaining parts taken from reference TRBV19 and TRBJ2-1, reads DGGITQSPKYLFRKEGQNVTLSCEQNLNHDAMYWYRQDPGQGLRLIYYSQIVNDFQKGDIAEGYSVSREKKESFPLTVTSAQKNPTAFYLCASSTLAGARGEQFFGPGTRLTVL.

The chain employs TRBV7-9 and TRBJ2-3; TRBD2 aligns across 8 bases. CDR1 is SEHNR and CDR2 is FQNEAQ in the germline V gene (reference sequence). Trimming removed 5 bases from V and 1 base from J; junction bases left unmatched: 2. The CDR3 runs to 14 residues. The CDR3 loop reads CASSRTSRTDTQYF. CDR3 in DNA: TGTGCCAGCAGCCGGACTAGCCGCACAGATACGCAGTATTTT. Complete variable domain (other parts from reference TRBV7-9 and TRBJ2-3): DTGVSQNPRHKITKRGQNVTFRCDPISEHNRLYWYRQTLGQGPEFLTYFQNEAQLEKSRLLSDRFSAERPKGSFSTLEIQRTEQGDSAMYLCASSRTSRTDTQYFGPGTRLTVL.

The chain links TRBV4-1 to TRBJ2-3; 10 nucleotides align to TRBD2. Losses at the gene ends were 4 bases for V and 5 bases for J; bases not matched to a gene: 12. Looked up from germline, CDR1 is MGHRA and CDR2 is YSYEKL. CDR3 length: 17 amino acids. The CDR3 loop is CASSPRASSGGGDTQYF. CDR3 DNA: TGCGCCAGCAGCCCCCGTGCTTCGAGCGGGGGGGGAGATACGCAGTATTTT.